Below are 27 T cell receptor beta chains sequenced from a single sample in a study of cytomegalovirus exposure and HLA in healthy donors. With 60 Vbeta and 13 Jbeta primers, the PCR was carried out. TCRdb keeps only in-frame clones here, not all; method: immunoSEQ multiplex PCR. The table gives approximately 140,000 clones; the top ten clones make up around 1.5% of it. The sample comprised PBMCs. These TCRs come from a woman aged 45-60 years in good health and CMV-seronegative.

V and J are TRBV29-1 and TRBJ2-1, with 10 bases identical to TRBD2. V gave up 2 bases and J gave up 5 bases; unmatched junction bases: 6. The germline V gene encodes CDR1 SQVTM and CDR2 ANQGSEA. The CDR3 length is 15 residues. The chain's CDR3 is CSVELPSGGDNEQFF. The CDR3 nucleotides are TGCAGCGTTGAACTCCCCAGCGGGGGGGACAATGAGCAGTTCTTC.

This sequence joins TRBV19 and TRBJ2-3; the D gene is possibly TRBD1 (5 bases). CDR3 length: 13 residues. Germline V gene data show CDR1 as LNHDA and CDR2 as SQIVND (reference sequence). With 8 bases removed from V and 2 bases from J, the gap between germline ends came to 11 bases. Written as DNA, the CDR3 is TGTGCCAGTCGCCAGGGTTCCACAGATACGCAGTATTTT. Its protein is CASRQGSTDTQYF. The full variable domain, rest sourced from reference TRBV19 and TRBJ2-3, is DGGITQSPKYLFRKEGQNVTLSCEQNLNHDAMYWYRQDPGQGLRLIYYSQIVNDFQKGDIAEGYSVSREKKESFPLTVTSAQKNPTAFYLCASRQGSTDTQYFGPGTRLTVL.

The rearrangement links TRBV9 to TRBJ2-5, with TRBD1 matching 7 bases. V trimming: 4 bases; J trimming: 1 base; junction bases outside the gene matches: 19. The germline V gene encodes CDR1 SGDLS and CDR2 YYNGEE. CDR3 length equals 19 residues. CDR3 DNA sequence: TGTGCCAGCAGCACTTCGGACAGGTCCCAGTCAACCTCCCAAGAGACCCAGTACTTC. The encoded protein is CASSTSDRSQSTSQETQYF.

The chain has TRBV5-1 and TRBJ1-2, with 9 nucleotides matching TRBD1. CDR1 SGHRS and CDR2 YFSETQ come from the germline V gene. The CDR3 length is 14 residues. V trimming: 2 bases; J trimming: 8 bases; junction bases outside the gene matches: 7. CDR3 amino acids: CASSFTGGSMGYTF. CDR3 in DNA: TGCGCCAGCAGCTTTACAGGGGGCTCCATGGGCTACACCTTC.

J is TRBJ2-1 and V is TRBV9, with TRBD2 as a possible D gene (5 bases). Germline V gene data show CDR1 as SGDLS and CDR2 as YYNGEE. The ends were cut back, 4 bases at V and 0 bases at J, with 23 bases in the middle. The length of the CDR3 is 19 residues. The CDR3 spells CASSTRLTEGPSSYNEQFF. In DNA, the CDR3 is TGTGCCAGCAGCACAAGACTAACCGAAGGGCCGAGCTCCTACAATGAGCAGTTCTTC.

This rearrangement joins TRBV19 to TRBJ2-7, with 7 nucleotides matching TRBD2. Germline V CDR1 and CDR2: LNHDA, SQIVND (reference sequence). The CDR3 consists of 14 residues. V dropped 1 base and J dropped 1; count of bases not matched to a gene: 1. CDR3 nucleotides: TGTGCCAGTAGTATAGTCGGGGGGTCCTACGAGCAGTACTTC. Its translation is CASSIVGGSYEQYF.

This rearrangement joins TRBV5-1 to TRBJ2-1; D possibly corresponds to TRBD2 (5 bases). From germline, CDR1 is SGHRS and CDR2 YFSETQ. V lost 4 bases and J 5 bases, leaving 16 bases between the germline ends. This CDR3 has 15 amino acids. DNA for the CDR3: TGCGCCAGCAGCCCCGCCAGCGGTCTAAACAATGAGCAGTTCTTC. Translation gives CASSPASGLNNEQFF.

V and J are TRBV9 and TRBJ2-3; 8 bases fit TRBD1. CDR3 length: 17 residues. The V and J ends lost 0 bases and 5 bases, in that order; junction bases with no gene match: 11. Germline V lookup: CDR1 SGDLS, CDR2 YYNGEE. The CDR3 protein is CASSVGTGRYGGDTQYF. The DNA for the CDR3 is TGTGCCAGCAGCGTAGGGACAGGGCGGTATGGGGGAGATACGCAGTATTTT.

CDR3 sequence (DNA): TGCAGCGGTATGGACTTAGCCTACGAGCAGTACTTC. This encodes CSGMDLAYEQYF. The V and J genes are TRBV29-1 and TRBJ2-7; D is perhaps TRBD2 (5 bases). The germline V gene has CDR1 SQVTM and CDR2 ANQGSEA. This CDR3 contains 12 residues. Trimming cost V 7 bases and J 2 bases, with 12 bases left between them.

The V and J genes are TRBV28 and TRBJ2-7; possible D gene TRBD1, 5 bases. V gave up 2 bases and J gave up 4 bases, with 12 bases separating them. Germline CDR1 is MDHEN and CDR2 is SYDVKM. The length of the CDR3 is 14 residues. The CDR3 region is CASSLPGRAYEQYF. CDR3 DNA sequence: TGTGCCAGCAGTTTACCGGGCAGGGCGTACGAGCAGTACTTC.

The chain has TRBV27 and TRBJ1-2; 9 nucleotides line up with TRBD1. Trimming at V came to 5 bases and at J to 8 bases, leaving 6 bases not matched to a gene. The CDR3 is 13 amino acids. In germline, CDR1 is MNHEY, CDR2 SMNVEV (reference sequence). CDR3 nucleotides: TGTGCCAGCAGTCAGGACAGGGGAGGGGGCTACACCTTC. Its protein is CASSQDRGGGYTF.

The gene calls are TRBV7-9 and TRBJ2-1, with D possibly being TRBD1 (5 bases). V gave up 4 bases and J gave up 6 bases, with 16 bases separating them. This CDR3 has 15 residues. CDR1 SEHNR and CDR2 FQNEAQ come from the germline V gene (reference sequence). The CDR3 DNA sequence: TGTGCCAGCAGCTCACAGGATTCTGAGGTCAATGAGCAGTTCTTC. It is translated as CASSSQDSEVNEQFF.

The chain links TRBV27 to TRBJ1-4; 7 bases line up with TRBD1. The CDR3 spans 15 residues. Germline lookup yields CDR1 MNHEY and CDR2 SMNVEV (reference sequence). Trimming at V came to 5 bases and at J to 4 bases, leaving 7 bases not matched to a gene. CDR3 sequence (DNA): TGTGCCAGCAGTCCGGGGACAGTGATTAATGAAAAACTGTTTTTT. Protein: CASSPGTVINEKLFF.

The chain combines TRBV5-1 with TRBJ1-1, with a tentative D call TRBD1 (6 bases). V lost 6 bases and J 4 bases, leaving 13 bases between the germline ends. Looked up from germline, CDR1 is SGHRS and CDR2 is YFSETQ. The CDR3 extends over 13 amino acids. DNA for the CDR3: TGCGCCAGCATCTTACAAGGGGGCACTGAAGCTTTCTTT. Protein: CASILQGGTEAFF. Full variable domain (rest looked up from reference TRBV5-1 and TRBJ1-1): KAGVTQTPRYLIKTRGQQVTLSCSPISGHRSVSWYQQTPGQGLQFLFEYFSETQRNKGNFPGRFSGRQFSNSRSEMNVSTLELGDSALYLCASILQGGTEAFFGQGTRLTVV.

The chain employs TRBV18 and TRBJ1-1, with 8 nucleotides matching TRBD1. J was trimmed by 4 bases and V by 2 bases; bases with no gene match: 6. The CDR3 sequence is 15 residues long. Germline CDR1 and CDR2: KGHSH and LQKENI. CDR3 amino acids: CASSPKDRVGTEAFF. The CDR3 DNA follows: TGTGCCAGCTCACCAAAGGACAGGGTGGGCACTGAAGCTTTCTTT.

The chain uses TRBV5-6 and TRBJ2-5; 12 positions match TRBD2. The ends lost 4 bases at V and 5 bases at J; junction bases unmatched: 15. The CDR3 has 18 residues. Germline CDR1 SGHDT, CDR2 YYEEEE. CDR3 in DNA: TGTGCCAGCAGCCCCGGGCTTCCTAGCGGGAGGGCCGGGGAGACCCAGTACTTC. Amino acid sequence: CASSPGLPSGRAGETQYF.

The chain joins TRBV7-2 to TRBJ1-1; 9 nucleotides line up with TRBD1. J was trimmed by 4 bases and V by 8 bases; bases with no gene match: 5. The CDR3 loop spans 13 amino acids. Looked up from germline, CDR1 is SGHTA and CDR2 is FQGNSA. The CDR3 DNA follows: TGTGCCAGCTCGAACAGGGGGCTCACTGAAGCTTTCTTT. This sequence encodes CASSNRGLTEAFF.

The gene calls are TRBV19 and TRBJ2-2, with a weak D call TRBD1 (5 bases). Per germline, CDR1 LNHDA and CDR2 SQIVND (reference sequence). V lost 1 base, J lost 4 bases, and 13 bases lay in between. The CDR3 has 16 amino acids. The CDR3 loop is CASSIAPQAGTGELFF. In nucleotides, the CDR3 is TGTGCCAGTAGTATAGCCCCACAGGCCGGCACCGGGGAGCTGTTTTTT.

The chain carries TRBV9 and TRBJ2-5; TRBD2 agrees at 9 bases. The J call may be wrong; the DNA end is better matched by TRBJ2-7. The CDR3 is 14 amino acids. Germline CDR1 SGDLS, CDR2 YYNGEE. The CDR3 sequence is CASSPGTSPYEQYF. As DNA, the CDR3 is TGTGCCAGCAGCCCCGGGACTAGCCCCTACGAGCAGTACTTC.

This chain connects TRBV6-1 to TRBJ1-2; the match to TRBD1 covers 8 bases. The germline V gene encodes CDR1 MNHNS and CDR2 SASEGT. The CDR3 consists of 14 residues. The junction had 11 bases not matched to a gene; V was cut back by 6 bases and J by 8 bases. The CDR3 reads CASRPGQGTGGYTF. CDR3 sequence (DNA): TGTGCCAGCAGACCAGGACAGGGAACGGGAGGCTACACCTTC.

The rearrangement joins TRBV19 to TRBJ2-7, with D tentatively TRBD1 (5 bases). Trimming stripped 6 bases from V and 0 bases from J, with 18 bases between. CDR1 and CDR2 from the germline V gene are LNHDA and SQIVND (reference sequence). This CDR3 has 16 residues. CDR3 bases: TGTGCCAGTAGCAAGAGACAGCCCCGAAGCTCCTACGAGCAGTACTTC. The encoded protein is CASSKRQPRSSYEQYF. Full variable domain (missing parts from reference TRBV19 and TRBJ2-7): DGGITQSPKYLFRKEGQNVTLSCEQNLNHDAMYWYRQDPGQGLRLIYYSQIVNDFQKGDIAEGYSVSREKKESFPLTVTSAQKNPTAFYLCASSKRQPRSSYEQYFGPGTRLTVT.

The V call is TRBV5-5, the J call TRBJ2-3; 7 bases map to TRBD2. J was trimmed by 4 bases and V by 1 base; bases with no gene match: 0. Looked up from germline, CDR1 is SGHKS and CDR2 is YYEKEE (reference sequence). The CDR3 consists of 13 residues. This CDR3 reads CASSLTSADTQYF. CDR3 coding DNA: TGTGCCAGCAGCTTGACTAGCGCAGATACGCAGTATTTT.

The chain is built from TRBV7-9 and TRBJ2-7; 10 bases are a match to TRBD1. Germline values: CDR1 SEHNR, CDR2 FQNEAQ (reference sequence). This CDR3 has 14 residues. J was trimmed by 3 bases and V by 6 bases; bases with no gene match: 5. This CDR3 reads CASSHRDRGYEQYF. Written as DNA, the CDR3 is TGTGCCAGCAGTCACCGGGACAGGGGCTACGAGCAGTACTTC.

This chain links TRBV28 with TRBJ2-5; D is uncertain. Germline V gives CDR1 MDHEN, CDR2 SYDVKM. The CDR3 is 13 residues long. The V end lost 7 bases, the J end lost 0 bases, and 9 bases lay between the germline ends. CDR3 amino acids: CASTYTYQETQYF. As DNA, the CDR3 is TGTGCCAGCACCTATACTTACCAAGAGACCCAGTACTTC.

CDR3 region: CASSFFRGHEKLFF. Here the CDR3 DNA reads TGTGCCAGCAGCTTTTTCAGGGGGCACGAAAAACTGTTTTTT. The chain recombines TRBV7-2 with TRBJ1-4; 8 nucleotides line up with TRBD1. Germline V gene lookup returns CDR1 SGHTA and CDR2 FQGNSA. There are 14 residues in the CDR3. V trimming: 3 bases; J trimming: 8 bases; junction bases outside the gene matches: 5.

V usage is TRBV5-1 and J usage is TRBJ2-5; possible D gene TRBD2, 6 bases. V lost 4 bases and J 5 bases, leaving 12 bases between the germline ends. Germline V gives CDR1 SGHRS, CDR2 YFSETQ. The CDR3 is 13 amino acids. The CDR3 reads CASSTGSGETQYF. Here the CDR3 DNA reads TGCGCCAGCAGCACCGGGAGTGGGGAGACCCAGTACTTC.

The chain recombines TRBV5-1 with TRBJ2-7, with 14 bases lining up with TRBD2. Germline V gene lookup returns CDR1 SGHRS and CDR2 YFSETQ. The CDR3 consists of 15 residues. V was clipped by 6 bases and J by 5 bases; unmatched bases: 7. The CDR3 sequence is CASNMGLAGVHEQYF. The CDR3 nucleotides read TGCGCCAGCAACATGGGACTAGCGGGAGTCCACGAGCAGTACTTC. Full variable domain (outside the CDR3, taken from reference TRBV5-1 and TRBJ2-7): KAGVTQTPRYLIKTRGQQVTLSCSPISGHRSVSWYQQTPGQGLQFLFEYFSETQRNKGNFPGRFSGRQFSNSRSEMNVSTLELGDSALYLCASNMGLAGVHEQYFGPGTRLTVT.